This note documents a single T cell receptor (beta chain) sequence. Its antigen remains undetermined. The sample holds no much larger clone one base away, and base qualities are not on file. The High Capacity cDNA Reverse Transcription Kit was used to reverse transcribe all of the isolated RNA, meaning that expressed TCRB transcripts were what got sequenced. Naive, central memory and regulatory T cell samples underwent deep immunoSEQ sequencing, averaging approximately 3.3 million total reads per sample. After sorted cells were lysed in RLT buffer, RNA was extracted with DNase-treated RNeasy Micro or Mini kits, with the choice depending on cell number. To prevent cross-contamination, each cell subset was processed individually, whereas patient and healthy donor samples were processed jointly. TCRB sequences were amplified from cDNA with the immunoSEQ multiplex PCR, producing 87-bp fragments spanning the CDR3 region. Sequencing of the amplicons was done on the Illumina HiSeq platform. On the study's bioinformatics: Synthetic template baselines were used to correct PCR bias computationally, reads within Hamming distance 2 were collapsed together, and singletons that could not be merged were discarded. Reads were aligned to IMGT to assign V, D and J genes, CDR3 length, and insertions or deletions at six rearrangement sites. Within each subset, clonotype counts were normalized to the number of sorted cells before true diversity and Gini coefficients were calculated with the tcR R package. The overlap coefficient, calculated on TCRB nucleotide sequences, was used to quantify repertoire sharing. Out-of-frame TCRB sequences from naive cells were analyzed to stand in for the pre-selection repertoire. TCRdb holds this immuneACCESS table with in-frame rearrangements only. Some clones are missing; in checked studies, unresolved V genes explain under half, and the rest has no known cause. V, J and clone size are those of that table, while D and trimming were read from the DNA. The sample table lists roughly 250,000 clones, around 65% of them with a count of one. Jointly, the top ten make up around 0.05% of the sample.

The source of the sample is a study of beta chain features in type 1 diabetes (dated by TCRdb to between 2018 and 2020). At the level of the whole study: Mean age, gender distribution, total cell number and subset yield were not different between patients and healthy donors. The study compared TCRB repertoires of sorted circulating CD4+ T cell subsets between recently diagnosed type 1 diabetes patients and matched healthy donors. Regulatory and stem cell-like memory subsets were obtained from only 8 patients and roughly 8 healthy donors, while naive and central memory subsets were obtained from all 30 or so donors. Across all samples, approximately 98,000,000 sorted cells were examined, and cell number per subset correlated strongly with RNA yield.

Each donor gave one peripheral blood draw, around 100 mL on average, collected into heparinised tubes. A BD FACSAria II was used to sort naive, central memory, regulatory and stem cell-like memory CD4+ T cells with a panel that included CD45RO, CCR7, CD25, CD127, CD95 and CD27. All sorted populations exceeded 95% purity. PBMCs were isolated immediately by Lymphoprep density gradient centrifugation and stained directly without culture. Samples were stained and sorted in pairs, with one healthy donor and one patient per experiment, so that batch effects were minimized. CDR1 LGHNA and CDR2 YSLEER were looked up in the germline V gene. From its cysteine to its phenylalanine, the CDR3 spans 14 amino acids. The only DNA kept is the CDR3, 42 bases in frame from the first base. V loses 1 base of germline sequence and J loses 5 bases, and the interval between the two ends is 10 bases. Overall results and qualifications from the work: At VDJ recombination sites, patients with type 1 diabetes made fewer insertions and deleted more nucleotides, a pattern implying thymic rearrangement abnormalities. Only small numbers of individuals were included in the HLA sub-analyses, which left unresolved whether HLA type had any influence on TCRB rearrangement. Sequencing cDNA rather than genomic DNA could over-represent highly expressing activated cells, although activation and CD3 levels did not differ between groups. In all four CD4+ subsets, TCRB CDR3 length was moderately but significantly shorter in type 1 diabetes patients. PCR may preferentially amplify shorter templates, but because patient and control samples were amplified and corrected together, any resulting skew would affect both groups equally. Naive, central memory and regulatory TCRB repertoires appeared to be more similar among patients than among healthy donors.

This TCR derives from a man aged 25 to 45 in good health. Material for sequencing was naive CD4+ T cells from blood. In the paper's terms, the cell subset or site label means: true naive CD4+ T cells. The sequence is built from TRBV4-3 and TRBJ2-3; the D gene may be TRBD1 or TRBD2, since each aligns over 5 bases. Here the CDR3 is given as CASSQAGAGDTQYF. The nucleotides read TGCGCCAGCAGCCAAGCCGGGGCGGGAGATACGCAGTATTTT.